Listed below are T cell receptor beta chains from one sample, sequenced in a study of blood T cell repertoires in COVID-19. Assay used: immunoSEQ multiplex PCR; TCRdb lists only in-frame clones, some missing. The repertoire holds about 320,000 clones, with around 85% as singletons. The specimen sequenced was PBMCs or T cells enriched from blood (not recorded which). Receptors originate from a woman in her thirties who had been exposed to COVID-19. The CDR3 runs from the conserved cysteine through the conserved F or W. Some rows mark clone size as missing; the rest say once, few, many or name a class of expanded clone.

abundance: NA; j_gene: TRBJ2-5; v_gene: TRBV19; CDR3aa: CASSINIGGETQYF
abundance: few; j_gene: TRBJ1-2; v_gene: TRBV6-5; CDR3aa: CASTPLNYGYTF
abundance: NA; j_gene: TRBJ2-7; v_gene: TRBV28; CDR3aa: CASSFRKDSVLEQYF
abundance: NA; j_gene: TRBJ1-3; v_gene: TRBV6-5; CDR3aa: CASSYSAGTGNTIYF
abundance: NA; j_gene: TRBJ1-4; v_gene: TRBV9; CDR3aa: CASSVAGGSSQKLFF
abundance: NA; j_gene: TRBJ1-1; v_gene: TRBV12-5; CDR3aa: CASGYPSGEIVSAFF
abundance: NA; j_gene: TRBJ2-7; v_gene: TRBV19; CDR3aa: CASRPLAGDGGQYF
abundance: few; j_gene: TRBJ1-5; v_gene: TRBV30; CDR3aa: CAWSVLRYNQPQHF
abundance: few; j_gene: TRBJ1-6; v_gene: TRBV6-6; CDR3aa: CASSYAPGDNSPLHF
abundance: NA; j_gene: TRBJ1-2; v_gene: TRBV4-1; CDR3aa: CASSQDSGRTTTWGYGYTF
abundance: NA; j_gene: TRBJ2-7; v_gene: TRBV12-3/TRBV12-4; CDR3aa: CASSPGQDYEQYF
abundance: NA; j_gene: TRBJ1-3; v_gene: TRBV5-6; CDR3aa: CASSLQGQYSGNTIYF
abundance: once; j_gene: TRBJ2-3; v_gene: TRBV27; CDR3aa: CASSLLSGTGTDTQYF
abundance: NA; j_gene: TRBJ2-5; v_gene: TRBV7-2; CDR3aa: CASSQALGTQYF
abundance: NA; j_gene: TRBJ2-1; v_gene: TRBV6-5; CDR3aa: CASRVLGRDQNEQFF
abundance: few; j_gene: TRBJ1-1; v_gene: TRBV25-1; CDR3aa: CASSEFDDRVNTEAFF
abundance: NA; j_gene: TRBJ2-1; v_gene: TRBV4-3; CDR3aa: CASSRLPGGQMGEQFF
abundance: once; j_gene: TRBJ2-1; v_gene: TRBV2; CDR3aa: CASSFDRVSYNEQFF
abundance: NA; j_gene: TRBJ2-7; v_gene: TRBV12-2; CDR3aa: CASRLARESINEQYF
abundance: NA; j_gene: TRBJ1-1; v_gene: TRBV6-5; CDR3aa: CASSTSGPQPEAFF
abundance: NA; j_gene: TRBJ2-7; v_gene: TRBV30; CDR3aa: CAWSLIYEQYF
abundance: once; j_gene: TRBJ2-2; v_gene: TRBV4-1; CDR3aa: CASSQPFSLHPTGELFF
abundance: NA; j_gene: TRBJ2-3; v_gene: TRBV30; CDR3aa: CAWSVLAGGTQYF
abundance: NA; j_gene: TRBJ2-5; v_gene: TRBV4-1; CDR3aa: CASSQGAAGGMETQYF
abundance: NA; j_gene: TRBJ2-1; v_gene: TRBV5-4; CDR3aa: CASSLGTSGVANEQFF
abundance: NA; j_gene: TRBJ2-7; v_gene: TRBV6-5; CDR3aa: CASSPGLTSSYEQYF
abundance: NA; j_gene: TRBJ2-3; v_gene: TRBV3-1/TRBV3-2; CDR3aa: CASSAPTVGDTQYF
abundance: NA; j_gene: TRBJ1-2; v_gene: TRBV7-9; CDR3aa: CASSSAQATGPNYGYTF
abundance: once; j_gene: TRBJ1-2; v_gene: TRBV5-6; CDR3aa: CASSLEGGGYGYTF
abundance: NA; j_gene: TRBJ1-2; v_gene: TRBV6-5; CDR3aa: CASSPQGHGYGYTF
abundance: NA; j_gene: TRBJ2-3; v_gene: TRBV7-2; CDR3aa: CATSEAEGRDTQYF
abundance: medium-sized; j_gene: TRBJ1-2; v_gene: TRBV19; CDR3aa: CASSSPSGQGASGYGYTF
abundance: NA; j_gene: TRBJ2-7; v_gene: TRBV6-2/TRBV6-3; CDR3aa: CASSYNRGPYEQYF
abundance: once; j_gene: TRBJ1-4; v_gene: TRBV4-1; CDR3aa: CASSQPRRGPQQGLFF
abundance: NA; j_gene: TRBJ1-1; v_gene: TRBV2; CDR3aa: CASSDGPGTEAFF
abundance: NA; j_gene: TRBJ2-1; v_gene: TRBV7-3; CDR3aa: CASSRGFGGTGKNEQFF
abundance: NA; j_gene: TRBJ2-1; v_gene: TRBV6-5; CDR3aa: CASSYSNGNYNEQFF
abundance: NA; j_gene: TRBJ2-7; v_gene: TRBV10-2; CDR3aa: CASSGHQGVYEQYF
abundance: NA; j_gene: TRBJ2-1; v_gene: TRBV7-3; CDR3aa: CASSFGTSDEQFF
abundance: few; j_gene: TRBJ2-7; v_gene: TRBV2; CDR3aa: CASTLQRDQTYEQYF
abundance: NA; j_gene: TRBJ1-3; v_gene: TRBV28; CDR3aa: CASSLFRGGPGNTIYF
abundance: NA; j_gene: TRBJ1-2; v_gene: TRBV10-1; CDR3aa: CASSESTRGYGYTF
abundance: NA; j_gene: TRBJ2-3; v_gene: TRBV12-5; CDR3aa: CASGLAGAPIPEDF
abundance: NA; j_gene: TRBJ2-1; v_gene: TRBV7-9; CDR3aa: CASSSSFSYNEQFF
abundance: NA; j_gene: TRBJ2-7; v_gene: TRBV12-2; CDR3aa: CAPQPRDGQGEQYF
abundance: NA; j_gene: TRBJ2-7; v_gene: TRBV6-5; CDR3aa: CASSYTSSYEQYF
abundance: NA; j_gene: TRBJ2-2; v_gene: TRBV4-1; CDR3aa: CASSQQYQIGTDQLQNTGELFF
abundance: NA; j_gene: TRBJ1-2; v_gene: TRBV5-1; CDR3aa: CASSSGIQGSGYTF
abundance: NA; j_gene: TRBJ2-3; v_gene: TRBV19; CDR3aa: CASSINRGAIDTQYF
abundance: NA; j_gene: TRBJ2-7; v_gene: TRBV7-9; CDR3aa: CASSLGGGSYEQYF
abundance: once; j_gene: TRBJ1-2; v_gene: TRBV4-2; CDR3aa: CASSQDLAAGTGGGGYTF